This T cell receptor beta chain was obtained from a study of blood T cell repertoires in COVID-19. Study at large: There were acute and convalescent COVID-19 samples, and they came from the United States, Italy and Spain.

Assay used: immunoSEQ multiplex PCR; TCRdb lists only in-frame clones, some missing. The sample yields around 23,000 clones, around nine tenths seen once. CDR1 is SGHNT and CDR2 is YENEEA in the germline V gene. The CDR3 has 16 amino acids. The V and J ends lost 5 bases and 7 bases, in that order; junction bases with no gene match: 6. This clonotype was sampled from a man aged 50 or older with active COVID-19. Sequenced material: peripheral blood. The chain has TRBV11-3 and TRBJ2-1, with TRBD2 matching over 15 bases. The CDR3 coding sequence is TGTGCCAGCAGCCGACGGACTAGCGGGAGGGTAAATGAGCAGTTCTTC. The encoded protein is CASSRRTSGRVNEQFF.